The sequence of this T cell receptor (beta chain) was determined in a study of T cell responses to AZD1222 COVID-19 vaccine. The germline gives CDR1 SNHLY, CDR2 FYNNEI. V was pared by 8 bases and J by 5 bases, with 12 bases between. The CDR3 is 12 residues long. Some clones are missing from TCRdb's copy, which holds only in-frame ones; the method was immunoSEQ multiplex PCR. The sample comprises 140,000 or so clones, approximately 93% of which are singletons, and around 10% rests with the top ten. The V call is TRBV2, the J call TRBJ2-5; tentative D call: TRBD2 (5 bases). This TCR was recovered from an adult who had recovered from COVID-19. The material was peripheral blood, obtained after recovery from COVID-19. The CDR3 DNA follows: TGTGCCAGCCGAGGACTCCCTGAGACCCAGTACTTC. Protein product: CASRGLPETQYF.